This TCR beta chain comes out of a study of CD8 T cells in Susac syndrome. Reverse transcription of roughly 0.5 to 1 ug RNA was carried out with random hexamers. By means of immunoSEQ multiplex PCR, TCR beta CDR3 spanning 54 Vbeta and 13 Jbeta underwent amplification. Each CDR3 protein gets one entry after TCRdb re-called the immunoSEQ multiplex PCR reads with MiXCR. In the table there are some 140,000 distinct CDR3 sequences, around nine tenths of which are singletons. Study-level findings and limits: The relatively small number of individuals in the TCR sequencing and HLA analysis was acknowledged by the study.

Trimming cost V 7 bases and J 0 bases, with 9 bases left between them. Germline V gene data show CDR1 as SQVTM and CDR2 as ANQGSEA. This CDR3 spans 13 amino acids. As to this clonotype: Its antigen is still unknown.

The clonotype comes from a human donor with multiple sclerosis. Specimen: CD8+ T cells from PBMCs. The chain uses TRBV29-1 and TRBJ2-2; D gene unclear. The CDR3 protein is CSAPHANTGELFF. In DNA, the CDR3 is TGCAGCGCCCCACACGCGAACACCGGGGAGCTGTTTTTT.